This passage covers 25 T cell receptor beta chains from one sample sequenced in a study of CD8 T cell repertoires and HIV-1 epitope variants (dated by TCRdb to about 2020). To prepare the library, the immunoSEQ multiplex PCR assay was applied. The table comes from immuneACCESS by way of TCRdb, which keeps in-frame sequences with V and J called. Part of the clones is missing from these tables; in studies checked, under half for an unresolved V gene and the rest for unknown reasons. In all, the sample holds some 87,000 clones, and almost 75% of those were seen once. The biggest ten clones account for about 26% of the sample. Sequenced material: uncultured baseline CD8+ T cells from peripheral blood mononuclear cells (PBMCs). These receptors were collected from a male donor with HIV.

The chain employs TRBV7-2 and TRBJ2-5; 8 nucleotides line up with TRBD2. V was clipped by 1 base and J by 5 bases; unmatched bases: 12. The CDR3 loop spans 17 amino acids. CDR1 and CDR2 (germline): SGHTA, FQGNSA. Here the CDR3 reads CASSLGPLRGGTETQYF. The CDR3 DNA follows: TGTGCCAGCAGCTTAGGCCCCCTGCGCGGGGGGACGGAGACCCAGTACTTC.

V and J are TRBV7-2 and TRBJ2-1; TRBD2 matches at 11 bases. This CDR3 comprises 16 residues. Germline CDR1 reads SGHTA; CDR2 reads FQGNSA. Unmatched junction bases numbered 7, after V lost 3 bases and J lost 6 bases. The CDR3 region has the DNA TGTGCCAGCAGCTTTAGCGGGAGGGCTTTTTCCAATGAGCAGTTCTTC. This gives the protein CASSFSGRAFSNEQFF.

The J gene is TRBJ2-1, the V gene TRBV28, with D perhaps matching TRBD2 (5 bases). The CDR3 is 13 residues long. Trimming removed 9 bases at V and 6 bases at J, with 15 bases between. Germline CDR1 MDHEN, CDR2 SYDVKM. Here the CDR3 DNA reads TGTGCCAGTGATAGGGAGTCCGGCAATGAGCAGTTCTTC. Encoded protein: CASDRESGNEQFF.

CDR3 sequence: CASRSSGANVLTF. The CDR3 region has the DNA TGTGCCAGCAGGAGCTCTGGGGCCAACGTCCTGACTTTC. J is TRBJ2-6 and V is TRBV6-4; D not resolved. This CDR3 region has 13 residues. With 6 bases removed from V and 0 bases from J, the gap between germline ends came to 3 bases. Germline V gives CDR1 MRHNA, CDR2 SNTAGT.

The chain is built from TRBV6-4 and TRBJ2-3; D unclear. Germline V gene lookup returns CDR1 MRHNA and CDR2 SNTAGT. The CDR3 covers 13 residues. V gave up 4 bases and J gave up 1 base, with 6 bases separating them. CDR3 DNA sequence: TGTGCCAGCAGTGCCTGGGGCACAGATACGCAGTATTTT. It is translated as CASSAWGTDTQYF.

For the CDR3, the DNA is TGTGCCATCAGTGAGCAGTTTGTTGAGCAGCCCCAGCATTTT. It encodes CAISEQFVEQPQHF. The V and J genes are TRBV10-3 and TRBJ1-5; D remains unclear. Germline CDR1 and CDR2: ENHRY and SYGVKD. V was cut by 2 bases and J by 7 bases, with 12 bases left in between. The CDR3 contains 14 residues.

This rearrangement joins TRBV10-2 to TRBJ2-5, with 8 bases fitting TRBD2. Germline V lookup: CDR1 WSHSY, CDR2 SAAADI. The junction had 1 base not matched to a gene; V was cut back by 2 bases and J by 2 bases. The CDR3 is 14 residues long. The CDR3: CASSEGTRQETQYF. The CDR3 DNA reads TGCGCCAGCAGTGAGGGGACTAGACAAGAGACCCAGTACTTC.

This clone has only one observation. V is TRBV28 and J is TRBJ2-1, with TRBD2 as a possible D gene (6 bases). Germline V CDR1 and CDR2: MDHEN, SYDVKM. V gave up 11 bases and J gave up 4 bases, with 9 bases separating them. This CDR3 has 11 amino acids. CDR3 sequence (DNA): TGTGCCTACGGAGGGTACAATGAGCAGTTCTTC. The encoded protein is CAYGGYNEQFF. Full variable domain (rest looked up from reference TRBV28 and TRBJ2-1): DVKVTQSSRYLVKRTGEKVFLECVQDMDHENMFWYRQDPGLGLRLIYFSYDVKMKEKGDIPEGYSVSREKKERFSLILESASTNQTSMYLCAYGGYNEQFFGPGTRLTVL.

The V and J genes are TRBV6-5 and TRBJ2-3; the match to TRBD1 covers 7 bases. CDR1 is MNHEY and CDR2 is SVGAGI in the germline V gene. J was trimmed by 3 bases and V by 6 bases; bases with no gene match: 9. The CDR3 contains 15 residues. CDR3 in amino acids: CASSLNRGGTDTQYF. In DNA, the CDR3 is TGTGCCAGCAGCCTAAACAGGGGCGGTACAGATACGCAGTATTTT.

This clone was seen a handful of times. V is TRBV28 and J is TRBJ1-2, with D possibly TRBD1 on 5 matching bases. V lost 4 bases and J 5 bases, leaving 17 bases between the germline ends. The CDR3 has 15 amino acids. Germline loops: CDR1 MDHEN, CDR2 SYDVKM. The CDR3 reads CASSSTLTARYGYTF. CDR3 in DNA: TGTGCCAGCAGTTCGACCCTGACAGCTAGATATGGCTACACCTTC.

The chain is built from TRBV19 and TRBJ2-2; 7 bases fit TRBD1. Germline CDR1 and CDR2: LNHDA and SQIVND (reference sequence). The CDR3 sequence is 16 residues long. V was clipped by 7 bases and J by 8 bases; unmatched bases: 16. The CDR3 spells CASKGYAGQATGELFF. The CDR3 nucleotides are TGTGCCAGTAAAGGTTATGCCGGACAGGCGACGGGGGAGCTGTTTTTT. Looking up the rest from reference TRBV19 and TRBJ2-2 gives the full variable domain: DGGITQSPKYLFRKEGQNVTLSCEQNLNHDAMYWYRQDPGQGLRLIYYSQIVNDFQKGDIAEGYSVSREKKESFPLTVTSAQKNPTAFYLCASKGYAGQATGELFFGEGSRLTVL.

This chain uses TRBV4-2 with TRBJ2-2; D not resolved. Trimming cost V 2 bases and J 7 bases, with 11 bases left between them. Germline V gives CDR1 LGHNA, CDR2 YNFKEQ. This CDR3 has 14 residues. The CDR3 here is CASSQFEGNGELFF. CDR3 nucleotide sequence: TGTGCCAGCAGCCAATTTGAAGGAAACGGGGAGCTGTTTTTT.

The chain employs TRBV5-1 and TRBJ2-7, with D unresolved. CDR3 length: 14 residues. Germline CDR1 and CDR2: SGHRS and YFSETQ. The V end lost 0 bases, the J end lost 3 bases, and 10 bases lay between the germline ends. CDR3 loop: CASSLAANNYEQYF. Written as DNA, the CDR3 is TGCGCCAGCAGCTTGGCAGCTAATAACTACGAGCAGTACTTC.

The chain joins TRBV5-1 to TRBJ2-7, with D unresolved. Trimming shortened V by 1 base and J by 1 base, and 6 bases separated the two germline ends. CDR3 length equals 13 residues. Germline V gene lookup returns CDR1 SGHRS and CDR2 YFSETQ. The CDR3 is CASSLILSYEQYF. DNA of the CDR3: TGCGCCAGCAGCTTGATACTATCCTACGAGCAGTACTTC.

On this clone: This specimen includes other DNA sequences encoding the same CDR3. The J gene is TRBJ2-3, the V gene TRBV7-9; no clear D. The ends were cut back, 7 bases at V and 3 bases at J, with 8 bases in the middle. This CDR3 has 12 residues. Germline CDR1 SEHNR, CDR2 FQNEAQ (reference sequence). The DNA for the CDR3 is TGTGCCAGCAACCCAGGAACAGATACGCAGTATTTT. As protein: CASNPGTDTQYF.

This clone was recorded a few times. The CDR3 DNA follows: TGTGCCACCCTCGGGACTCTCGATGAAAAACTGTTTTTT. Residues: CATLGTLDEKLFF. The rearrangement uses TRBV19 and TRBJ1-4; maybe TRBD1 (5 bases). Germline V gene sequence: CDR1 LNHDA, CDR2 SQIVND (reference sequence). V was clipped by 10 bases and J by 6 bases, with 15 bases between them. CDR3 length: 13 amino acids.

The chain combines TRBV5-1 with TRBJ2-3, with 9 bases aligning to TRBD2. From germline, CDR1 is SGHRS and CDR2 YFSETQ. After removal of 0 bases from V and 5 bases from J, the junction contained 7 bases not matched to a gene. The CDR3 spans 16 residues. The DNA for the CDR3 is TGCGCCAGCAGCTTGGGTAGCGGGAGTGTCCTAGATACGCAGTATTTT. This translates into CASSLGSGSVLDTQYF.

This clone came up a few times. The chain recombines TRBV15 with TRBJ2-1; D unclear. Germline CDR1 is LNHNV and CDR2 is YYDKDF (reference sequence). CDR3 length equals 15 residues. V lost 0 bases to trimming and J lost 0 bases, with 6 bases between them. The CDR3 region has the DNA TGTGCCACCAGCAGAGAGGCTACCTCCTACAATGAGCAGTTCTTC. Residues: CATSREATSYNEQFF.

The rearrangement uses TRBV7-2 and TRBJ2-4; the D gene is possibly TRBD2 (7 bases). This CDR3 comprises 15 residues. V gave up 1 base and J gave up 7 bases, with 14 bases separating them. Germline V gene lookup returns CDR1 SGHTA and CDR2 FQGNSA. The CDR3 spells CASSLDGGGSNIQYF. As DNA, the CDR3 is TGTGCCAGCAGCTTAGATGGCGGGGGCAGTAACATTCAGTACTTC.

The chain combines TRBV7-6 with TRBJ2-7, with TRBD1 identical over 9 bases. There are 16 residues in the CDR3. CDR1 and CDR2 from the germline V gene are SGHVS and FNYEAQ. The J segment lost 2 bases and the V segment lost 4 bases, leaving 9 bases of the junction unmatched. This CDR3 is CASSYLTGGPTYEQYF. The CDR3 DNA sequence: TGTGCCAGCAGCTACTTGACAGGGGGGCCAACCTACGAGCAGTACTTC.

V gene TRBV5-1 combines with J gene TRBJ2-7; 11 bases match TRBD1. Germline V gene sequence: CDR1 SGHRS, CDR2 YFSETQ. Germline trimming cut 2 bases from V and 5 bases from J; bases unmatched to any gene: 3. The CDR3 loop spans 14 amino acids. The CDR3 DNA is TGCGCCAGCAGCTTAGGGACAGGGGGTCACGAGCAGTACTTC. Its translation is CASSLGTGGHEQYF.

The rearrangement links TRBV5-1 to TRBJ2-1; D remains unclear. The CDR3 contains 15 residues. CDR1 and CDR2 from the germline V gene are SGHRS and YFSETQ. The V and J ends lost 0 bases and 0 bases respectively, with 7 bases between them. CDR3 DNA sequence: TGCGCCAGCAGCTTGGTATCTAGCTCCTACAATGAGCAGTTCTTC. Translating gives CASSLVSSSYNEQFF.

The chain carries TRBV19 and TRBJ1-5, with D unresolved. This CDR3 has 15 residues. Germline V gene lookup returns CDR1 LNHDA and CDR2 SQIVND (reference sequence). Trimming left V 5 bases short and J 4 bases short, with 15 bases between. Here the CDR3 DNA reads TGTGCCAGTAGTCCCGTCCGAGAGGCTAATCAGCCCCAGCATTTT. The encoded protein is CASSPVREANQPQHF.

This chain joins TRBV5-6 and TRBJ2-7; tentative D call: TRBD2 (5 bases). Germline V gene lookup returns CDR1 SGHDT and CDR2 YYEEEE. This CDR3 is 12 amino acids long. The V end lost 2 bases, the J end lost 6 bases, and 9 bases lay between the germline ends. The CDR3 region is CASSLPSFEQYF. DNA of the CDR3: TGTGCCAGCAGCTTACCTAGCTTCGAGCAGTACTTC.

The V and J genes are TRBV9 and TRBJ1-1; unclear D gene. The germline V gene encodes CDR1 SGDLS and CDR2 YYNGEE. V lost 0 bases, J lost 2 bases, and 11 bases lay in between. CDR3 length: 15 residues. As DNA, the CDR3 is TGTGCCAGCAGCGTAGAACCCCATGGAAACACTGAAGCTTTCTTT. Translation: CASSVEPHGNTEAFF.